Each of the 28 T cell receptor beta chains below was sequenced from the same sample in a study of blood T cell repertoires in COVID-19. The table came from immunoSEQ multiplex PCR; TCRdb's copy has only in-frame clones and leaves some out. Here the sample spans about 300,000 clones, about 82% being singletons. The sample was peripheral blood. These TCRs come from a woman aged 50 to 65 with acute or convalescent COVID-19.

The gene calls are TRBV12-3 or TRBV12-4 and TRBJ2-3; D is undetermined. V gave up 7 bases and J gave up 4 bases, with 12 bases separating them. This CDR3 is 13 amino acids long. The chain's CDR3 is CASTSWAADTQYF. The CDR3 DNA reads as TGTGCCAGCACAAGTTGGGCCGCAGATACGCAGTATTTT.

This chain joins TRBV2 and TRBJ2-1; no reliable D call. The V gene lost 2 bases and the J gene lost 6 bases, with 17 bases spanning the gap. The CDR3 consists of 16 residues. Germline CDR1 SNHLY, CDR2 FYNNEI. The CDR3 is CASSEFKGFEANEQFF. CDR3 DNA: TGTGCCAGCAGTGAATTTAAAGGTTTTGAGGCCAATGAGCAGTTCTTC.

Only one count was recorded for this clone. The chain uses TRBV3-1 (or the pseudogene TRBV3-2) and TRBJ2-6; TRBD1 might be the D (7 bases). Germline CDR1 LGHDT, CDR2 YNNKEL (reference sequence). The CDR3 extends over 17 amino acids. The germline V and J ends were trimmed by 4 bases and 0 bases, with 13 bases remaining between them. The CDR3 nucleotides are TGTGCCAGCAGCCCGCGGGACAGAAGCTCTGGGGCCAACGTCCTGACTTTC. Its translation: CASSPRDRSSGANVLTF.

The chain combines TRBV9 with TRBJ2-7, with 9 nucleotides matching TRBD1. The germline gives CDR1 SGDLS, CDR2 YYNGEE. The CDR3 has 14 amino acids. V shed 7 bases and J 3 bases; nucleotides not matched to a gene: 8. The CDR3 reads CASQRGQGSYEQYF. The DNA for the CDR3 is TGTGCCAGCCAGCGGGGACAGGGCAGCTACGAGCAGTACTTC.

The chain carries TRBV28 and TRBJ2-3, with 8 bases identical to TRBD1. V gave up 8 bases and J gave up 5 bases; unmatched junction bases: 9. Germline CDR1 reads MDHEN; CDR2 reads SYDVKM. This CDR3 is 14 amino acids long. The CDR3 here is CASPPDRGEDTQYF. CDR3 nucleotide sequence: TGTGCCAGCCCACCCGACAGGGGAGAAGATACGCAGTATTTT.

The chain uses TRBV12-5 and TRBJ2-2; the match to TRBD2 covers 7 bases. The junction had 6 bases not matched to a gene; V was cut back by 3 bases and J by 5 bases. The CDR3 runs 15 residues. Germline CDR1 and CDR2: LGHNT and FRNRAP. This CDR3 is CASGFVGGPTGELFF. Written as DNA, the CDR3 is TGTGCTAGTGGTTTCGTGGGAGGGCCGACCGGGGAGCTGTTTTTT.

V usage is TRBV25-1 and J usage is TRBJ2-3; 8 bases are a match to TRBD2. The CDR3 is 15 residues long. Trimming took 2 bases from V and 5 from J; bases not matched to a gene: 6. Looked up from germline, CDR1 is MGHDK and CDR2 is SYGVNS. The CDR3 is CASSEGGRRGDTQYF. DNA of the CDR3: TGTGCCAGCAGTGAAGGCGGGAGGCGAGGAGATACGCAGTATTTT. The full variable domain, in which reference TRBV25-1 and TRBJ2-3 provide the parts outside the CDR3, is EADIYQTPRYLVIGTGKKITLECSQTMGHDKMYWYQQDPGMELHLIHYSYGVNSTEKGDLSSESTVSRIRTEHFPLTLESARPSHTSQYLCASSEGGRRGDTQYFGPGTRLTVL.

The chain links TRBV27 to TRBJ2-7; TRBD1 matches at 7 bases. This CDR3 spans 15 amino acids. The V gene's germline CDR1 is MNHEY and CDR2 SMNVEV (reference sequence). V was pared by 2 bases and J by 3 bases, with 7 bases of the junction left unmatched. CDR3 amino acids: CASSLERGQSYEQYF. CDR3 DNA: TGTGCCAGCAGTTTAGAGAGGGGACAGAGCTACGAGCAGTACTTC.

The count of this clone is one. V and J are TRBV10-2 and TRBJ1-3, with D possibly being TRBD1 (5 bases). Trimming removed 2 bases from V and 13 bases from J, with 15 bases in between. The length of the CDR3 is 13 residues. The germline CDR1 and CDR2 sequences are WSHSY and SAAADI. The CDR3 DNA reads as TGCGCCAGCAGTGAGAGTCCAGGGATGGATATATATTTT. This codes for CASSESPGMDIYF.

The CDR3: CASSLDRAGVYNEQFF. The CDR3 nucleotides are TGTGCCAGCAGTTTAGACAGAGCAGGGGTATACAATGAGCAGTTCTTC. The chain joins TRBV6-5 to TRBJ2-1; tentatively, D is TRBD1 (6 bases). The V end lost 4 bases, the J end lost 4 bases, and 17 bases lay between the germline ends. CDR1 is MNHEY, CDR2 SVGAGI, per germline. This CDR3 has 16 amino acids.

The chain carries TRBV11-3 and TRBJ1-2, with D maybe TRBD1 (6 bases). Between the trimmed V and J ends, which lost 1 base and 2 bases, there was a span of 11 bases. Germline V gives CDR1 SGHNT, CDR2 YENEEA. The CDR3 runs to 15 residues. The CDR3 loop is CASSLGGGPNYGYTF. The DNA of the CDR3 is TGTGCCAGCAGCTTAGGGGGGGGCCCCAACTATGGCTACACCTTC.

The table lists this clone with a count of one. The chain employs TRBV7-2 and TRBJ2-7; 7 nucleotides align to TRBD1. There are 14 residues in the CDR3. Germline V gene sequence: CDR1 SGHTA, CDR2 FQGNSA. The ends lost 3 bases at V and 0 bases at J; junction bases unmatched: 2. This chain's CDR3 is CASSLGQRSYEQYF. Written as DNA, the CDR3 is TGTGCCAGCAGCTTGGGACAGCGCTCCTACGAGCAGTACTTC.

V usage is TRBV28 and J usage is TRBJ2-7; 8 bases align to TRBD2. V gave up 3 bases and J gave up 5 bases; unmatched junction bases: 9. Germline V lookup: CDR1 MDHEN, CDR2 SYDVKM. The CDR3 has 15 residues. The CDR3 loop reads CASSFARAGEDEQYF. The CDR3 region has the DNA TGTGCCAGCAGTTTCGCACGAGCGGGAGAAGACGAGCAGTACTTC. Looking up the rest from reference TRBV28 and TRBJ2-7 gives the full variable domain: DVKVTQSSRYLVKRTGEKVFLECVQDMDHENMFWYRQDPGLGLRLIYFSYDVKMKEKGDIPEGYSVSREKKERFSLILESASTNQTSMYLCASSFARAGEDEQYFGPGTRLTVT.

The chain recombines TRBV14 with TRBJ1-3; TRBD1 matches at 7 bases. V was pared by 4 bases and J by 0 bases, with 9 bases of the junction left unmatched. This CDR3 has 17 amino acids. From germline, CDR1 is SGHDN and CDR2 FVKESK. CDR3 in DNA: TGTGCCAGCAGCCGGTGGACAGGAAGATTCTCTGGAAACACCATATATTTT. As protein: CASSRWTGRFSGNTIYF.

The chain is built from TRBV28 and TRBJ2-3, with 7 bases that match TRBD2. Germline V CDR1 and CDR2: MDHEN, SYDVKM. V dropped 2 bases and J dropped 0; count of bases not matched to a gene: 8. This CDR3 has 17 residues. The CDR3, as DNA: TGTGCCAGCAGTTTAGAACTAGCGACCGCCAGCACAGATACGCAGTATTTT. Protein: CASSLELATASTDTQYF.

The V and J genes are TRBV7-2 and TRBJ2-7; 9 bases are a match to TRBD2. V lost 4 bases, J lost 2 bases, and 6 bases stayed unmatched. CDR3 length: 15 amino acids. The germline gives CDR1 SGHTA, CDR2 FQGNSA. CDR3 protein: CASSSTSGGAYEQYF. The CDR3 nucleotides read TGTGCCAGCAGCTCGACTAGCGGAGGTGCCTACGAGCAGTACTTC.

This chain links TRBV28 with TRBJ2-3; D is possibly TRBD1 (6 bases). Germline assignment: CDR1 MDHEN and CDR2 SYDVKM. V was pared by 11 bases and J by 1 base, with 10 bases between. The CDR3 is 12 amino acids. The CDR3 region is CAGAGGTDTQYF. The CDR3 coding sequence is TGTGCCGGAGCAGGGGGCACAGATACGCAGTATTTT.

This rearrangement joins TRBV10-3 to TRBJ1-5; 7 bases are shared with TRBD1. Trimming removed 7 bases from V and 6 bases from J; junction bases left unmatched: 9. The CDR3 runs 14 residues. CDR1 and CDR2 (germline): ENHRY, SYGVKD. The CDR3 region is CAITQDRRSQPQHF. The CDR3, as DNA: TGTGCCATCACCCAGGACAGGCGGAGTCAGCCCCAGCATTTT.

CDR3 bases: TGTGCCAGCAGCCAAGGGAGGGAGGGGAGGACCTACGAGCAGTACTTC. It specifies CASSQGREGRTYEQYF. V usage is TRBV3-1 (or the pseudogene TRBV3-2) and J usage is TRBJ2-7, with TRBD2 matching over 7 bases. Germline V CDR1 and CDR2: LGHDT, YNNKEL (reference sequence). The V segment lost 1 base and the J segment 2 bases; nucleotides outside the gene matches: 8. The CDR3 is made up of 16 amino acids.

V and J are TRBV5-1 and TRBJ1-3, with D perhaps TRBD1 (6 bases). The CDR3 has 14 residues. Germline V lookup: CDR1 SGHRS, CDR2 YFSETQ. The V gene lost 3 bases and the J gene lost 4 bases, with 11 bases spanning the gap. DNA of the CDR3: TGCGCCAGCAGCTCCGGGACACCAGGAAACACCATATATTTT. Protein sequence: CASSSGTPGNTIYF.

The V gene is TRBV5-6, the J gene TRBJ1-1; D remains unclear. Germline-derived CDR1 and CDR2 are SGHDT and YYEEEE. The CDR3 is made up of 12 amino acids. Trimming pared 2 bases from V and 8 bases from J, leaving 10 bases between. Here the CDR3 reads CASSFDTREAFF. CDR3 coding DNA: TGTGCCAGCAGCTTCGACACTAGAGAAGCTTTCTTT.

The CDR3 nucleotides are TGTGCCAGTAGTATACTGGGACAGCAGAACACTGAAGCTTTCTTT. The encoded protein is CASSILGQQNTEAFF. The chain has TRBV19 and TRBJ1-1; 7 bases match TRBD1. Germline CDR1 reads LNHDA; CDR2 reads SQIVND (reference sequence). The trim removed 2 bases at V and 1 base at J, leaving 4 bases unmatched. This CDR3 comprises 15 residues.

The chain has TRBV5-6 and TRBJ2-1; 7 positions agree with TRBD2. V gave up 1 base and J gave up 6 bases; unmatched junction bases: 10. CDR1 and CDR2 from the germline V gene are SGHDT and YYEEEE. CDR3 length equals 16 residues. The CDR3 DNA reads as TGTGCCAGCAGCTTGATCTTTGCGGGAGCACTCAATGAGCAGTTCTTC. Translating it yields CASSLIFAGALNEQFF.

The chain carries TRBV18 and TRBJ2-5; possibly TRBD2 for D (5 bases). Germline V gene data show CDR1 as KGHSH and CDR2 as LQKENI. The V end was cut by 4 bases, the J end by 2 bases, with 11 bases between. This CDR3 has 14 residues. The CDR3 here is CASSLPGVQETQYF. The CDR3 DNA reads TGTGCCAGCTCACTCCCCGGGGTACAAGAGACCCAGTACTTC. The full variable domain, in which reference TRBV18 and TRBJ2-5 provide the parts outside the CDR3, is NAGVMQNPRHLVRRRGQEARLRCSPMKGHSHVYWYRQLPEEGLKFMVYLQKENIIDESGMPKERFSAEFPKEGPSILRIQQVVRGDSAAYFCASSLPGVQETQYFGPGTRLLVL.

The chain combines TRBV9 with TRBJ2-7; TRBD2 matches 9 bases. The CDR3 has 17 amino acids. Germline V gene data show CDR1 as SGDLS and CDR2 as YYNGEE. V lost 0 bases to trimming and J lost 0 bases; unmatched junction nucleotides: 7. This CDR3 is CASSVEGAGGASYEQYF. The CDR3 nucleotides read TGTGCCAGCAGCGTAGAGGGAGCGGGAGGTGCCTCCTACGAGCAGTACTTC.

This chain connects TRBV7-2 to TRBJ1-5, with D possibly TRBD1 on 5 matching bases. The V gene lost 0 bases and the J gene lost 5 bases, with 11 bases spanning the gap. This CDR3 has 15 residues. Germline V gives CDR1 SGHTA, CDR2 FQGNSA. The CDR3 spells CASSLALGGDQPQHF. CDR3 DNA sequence: TGTGCCAGCAGCTTAGCGCTCGGGGGGGATCAGCCCCAGCATTTT.

The J gene is TRBJ2-5, the V gene TRBV19, with D perhaps TRBD2 (6 bases). Germline assignment: CDR1 LNHDA and CDR2 SQIVND (reference sequence). The CDR3 extends over 17 amino acids. The V gene lost 7 bases and the J gene lost 2 bases, with 23 bases spanning the gap. The CDR3 here is CASKPYGRGGLQETQYF. Written as DNA, the CDR3 is TGTGCCAGTAAACCCTACGGGAGAGGTGGTTTGCAAGAGACCCAGTACTTC. The full variable domain, with the rest looked up from reference TRBV19 and TRBJ2-5, is DGGITQSPKYLFRKEGQNVTLSCEQNLNHDAMYWYRQDPGQGLRLIYYSQIVNDFQKGDIAEGYSVSREKKESFPLTVTSAQKNPTAFYLCASKPYGRGGLQETQYFGPGTRLLVL.

V and J are TRBV28 and TRBJ2-7; TRBD2 matches at 13 bases. V gave up 7 bases and J gave up 4 bases; unmatched junction bases: 10. There are 16 residues in the CDR3. CDR1 is MDHEN, CDR2 SYDVKM, per germline. The CDR3 sequence: CASKYRRLAGGYEQYF. The CDR3 region has the DNA TGTGCCAGCAAATATAGAAGACTAGCGGGAGGTTACGAGCAGTACTTC.